This T cell receptor (beta chain) was retrieved from a study of a mutant IDH1 vaccine in newly diagnosed glioma (dated by TCRdb to 2020 to 2023). About the full investigation: Eight vaccinations were administered to patients in weeks 1, 3, 5, 7, 11, 15, 19 and 23, corresponding to visits V03 through V10. In the chemotherapy-containing groups, vaccination started alongside temozolomide cycles, whereas in patients who had radiotherapy alone it started 4-6 weeks after radiotherapy. Of the approximately 35 treated patients, around 62% were male and 37.5% were female, and a mean age of about 37 years was recorded. Prior to enrollment, patients had been given standard therapy consisting of radiotherapy alone, temozolomide alone, or radiochemotherapy with temozolomide, with the combination given to most patients. Six visits were used for peripheral blood collection: V03 (baseline), V05, V07, V10, V12 and V13. Longitudinal TCRB deep sequencing was done for some 26 treated patients, wherever samples were available for exploratory analyses.

Its CDR3 holds 15 amino acids, cysteine through phenylalanine. Solely the CDR3 DNA is kept, with 45 bases framed from the first base. Clipping removes 0 bases from V and 5 bases from J, with 4 as the unmatched junction base count. Looking up the germline V gene yields CDR1 SGHTA and CDR2 FQGTGA. Receptor libraries were prepared by the immunoSEQ multiplex PCR assay. Rearranged TCR beta chain sequences were amplified using the hsTCRB Kit according to the manufacturer's protocol. Sequencing of TCRB libraries was carried out on an Illumina MiSeq. The study's processing was this. The kit vendor's proprietary platform handled demultiplexing, trimming and gene mapping. The table comes from immuneACCESS by way of TCRdb, which keeps in-frame sequences with V and J called. Part of the clones is missing from these tables; in studies checked, under half for an unresolved V gene and the rest for unknown reasons. That table furnishes V, J and clone size, whereas the DNA furnished D and trimming. For this sample there are roughly 60,000 clones; about 86% appear just once. 6.5% to 9% of the sample lies in the top ten.

A note on this clone: Its recognized antigen is unknown. Per-nucleotide qualities are absent, and no much larger clonotype sits a single base away.

The label giving this sample's time point can be read as: week 5, during vaccination. Each vaccine dose was 300 ug of a 20-mer mutant IDH1 peptide in Montanide, given subcutaneously with topical imiquimod. All donors had newly diagnosed IDH1-mutant astrocytomas of WHO grade 3 or 4 that showed loss of nuclear ATRX. The samples were drawn from NOA16, a multicentre, single-arm, open-label phase I trial in Germany that tested a mutant IDH1 peptide vaccine in humans for the first time. Genomic DNA for TCRB sequencing was extracted from EDTA blood using the DNeasy Blood and Tissue Kit. What the research found in general, with its limitations: According to the authors, sample limitations meant that analyses of patient blood samples could not be reproduced. No apparent relationship was observed between pseudoprogression and alterations in the top peripheral T cell clonotypes detected by TCRB sequencing. Immune responses induced by the vaccine were seen in around 94% of patients across multiple MHC alleles. Availability determined which PBMC samples were chosen for TCRB deep sequencing.

The sequenced sample was PBMCs, obtained from a glioma patient whose treatment included an IDH1 peptide vaccine. This receptor was taken from a woman aged 45-60 years with glioma. Here the chain combines TRBV7-3 and TRBJ2-3; TRBD2 fits 8 bases in the junction. Read as DNA, the sequence is TGTGCCAGCAGCTTAACGGGACTAGGGGAAGATACGCAGTATTTT. It is translated as CASSLTGLGEDTQYF.